The 12 T cell receptor beta chains listed next were all sequenced from one sample in a study of T cell responses to AZD1222 COVID-19 vaccine. Assay: immunoSEQ multiplex PCR; the TCRdb copy retains only in-frame clones and omits some. The sample records more than 150,000 clones, about 94% being singletons. The sequenced sample was peripheral blood, obtained on day 0 of AZD1222 vaccination. These receptors originate from an adult in good health.

This clone was observed a single time. The rearrangement links TRBV11-2 to TRBJ2-2; the match to TRBD2 covers 10 bases. V dropped 5 bases and J dropped 1; count of bases not matched to a gene: 1. The CDR3 consists of 15 residues. Germline V gene sequence: CDR1 SGHAT, CDR2 FQNNGV. CDR3 sequence reads: CASSRLAGNTGELFF. CDR3 nucleotide sequence: TGTGCCAGCAGCCGACTAGCGGGGAACACCGGGGAGCTGTTTTTT.

The rearrangement links TRBV4-2 to TRBJ2-7, with D maybe TRBD2 (5 bases). This CDR3 comprises 16 residues. Trimming took off 0 bases at V and 0 bases at J, with 12 bases between the two ends. The germline V gene encodes CDR1 LGHNA and CDR2 YNFKEQ. In DNA, the CDR3 is TGTGCCAGCAGCCAAGATTTTAGAGACTACTCCTACGAGCAGTACTTC. Residues: CASSQDFRDYSYEQYF.

The rearrangement joins TRBV5-4 to TRBJ1-2, with 7 bases that match TRBD1. J gave up 10 bases and V 0 bases, and 6 bases lay outside the gene matches. The CDR3 is 13 residues long. CDR1 and CDR2 from the germline V gene are SGHNT and YYREEE (reference sequence). This chain's CDR3 is CASSLGDRWDYTF. CDR3 in DNA: TGTGCCAGCAGCTTGGGGGACAGATGGGACTACACCTTC.

This chain joins TRBV28 and TRBJ1-1; D gene ambiguous. Trimming pared 7 bases from V and 5 bases from J, leaving 8 bases between. CDR1 and CDR2 from the germline V gene are MDHEN and SYDVKM. This CDR3 comprises 11 residues. The CDR3 bases are TGTGCCAGCAAAGGTCTTACTGAAGCTTTCTTT. Its translation is CASKGLTEAFF.

This sequence joins TRBV25-1 and TRBJ2-1, with 7 bases identical to TRBD1. Unmatched junction bases numbered 0, after V lost 3 bases and J lost 1 base. The length of the CDR3 is 14 residues. CDR1 and CDR2 (germline): MGHDK, SYGVNS. CDR3: CASSEDRSYNEQFF. The CDR3 coding sequence is TGTGCCAGCAGTGAGGACAGGTCCTACAATGAGCAGTTCTTC.

This sequence joins TRBV19 and TRBJ2-3, with a possible D match to TRBD2 (6 bases). This CDR3 has 15 amino acids. The V end was cut by 3 bases, the J end by 1 base, with 11 bases between. Per germline, CDR1 LNHDA and CDR2 SQIVND (reference sequence). The DNA of the CDR3 is TGTGCCAGTAGTATCGCGGGATGGGGCACAGATACGCAGTATTTT. This gives the protein CASSIAGWGTDTQYF.

The rearrangement links TRBV29-1 to TRBJ1-5; D ambiguous. Looked up from germline, CDR1 is SQVTM and CDR2 is ANQGSEA. The CDR3 runs to 13 residues. Trimming removed 6 bases from V and 7 bases from J, with 16 bases in between. This CDR3 reads CSVTGPPGQPQHF. The CDR3 DNA sequence: TGCAGCGTAACCGGGCCCCCGGGGCAGCCCCAGCATTTT.

The chain is built from TRBV7-2 and TRBJ2-5; the match to TRBD2 covers 12 bases. CDR1 is SGHTA and CDR2 is FQGNSA in the germline V gene. The V gene end was trimmed by 1 base and the J gene end by 6 bases; junction bases not matched to a gene: 3. This CDR3 region has 15 residues. The CDR3 sequence is CASSLELAGGKTQYF. Written as DNA, the CDR3 is TGTGCCAGCAGCTTAGAACTAGCGGGAGGAAAGACCCAGTACTTC.

The chain joins TRBV24-1 to TRBJ2-2, with D tentatively TRBD2 (5 bases). The germline V and J ends were trimmed by 6 bases and 5 bases, with 15 bases remaining between them. The CDR3 spans 15 residues. CDR1 and CDR2 (germline): KGHDR, SFDVKD. DNA for the CDR3: TGTGCCACCAGTATGACGTCACTAGGTACCGGGGAGCTGTTTTTT. Its protein product is CATSMTSLGTGELFF.

V usage is TRBV5-1 and J usage is TRBJ1-2, with TRBD1 as a possible D gene (5 bases). V was trimmed by 3 bases and J by 6 bases, leaving 15 bases between them. Germline V gives CDR1 SGHRS, CDR2 YFSETQ. The CDR3 is 14 residues long. This chain's CDR3 is CASSSLGVSDGYTF. The CDR3 nucleotides are TGCGCCAGCAGCTCCCTGGGGGTGTCGGATGGCTACACCTTC.

This clone was detected once. The genes are TRBV11-2 and TRBJ1-3; D remains ambiguous. CDR1 and CDR2 from the germline V gene are SGHAT and FQNNGV. Trimming removed 1 base from V and 2 bases from J, with 9 bases in between. The CDR3 length is 15 residues. The CDR3 loop is CASSLGSGAGNTIYF. The CDR3 DNA is TGTGCCAGCAGCTTAGGAAGCGGCGCTGGAAACACCATATATTTT.

The chain links TRBV6-5 to TRBJ2-1; 7 positions agree with TRBD2. The CDR3 covers 14 residues. Per germline, CDR1 MNHEY and CDR2 SVGAGI. With 8 bases clipped from V and 8 bases from J, the junction kept 12 bases outside the gene matches. The CDR3 sequence: CASGVGTIRYEQFF. Written as DNA, the CDR3 is TGTGCCAGCGGGGTTGGGACTATCCGCTATGAGCAGTTCTTC.